This entry concerns a single T cell receptor (beta chain). What it binds is not known. Treatment reported: roughly 20 received Ad26.COV2.S at low or high dose, single or two shots; roughly five received placebo; per-sample allocation not given. Vaccine and placebo recipients were sampled on day 63 after the first injection. Recruitment in Boston yielded a donor of adult age, 18-55 years. The data originate from a study of Ad26.COV2.S vaccination and SARS-CoV-2 variants. Study in general: A participant enrolled in the COV1001 Ad26.COV2.S trial arm provided the sample.

The germline V gene has CDR1 LGHNA and CDR2 YNFKEQ. This CDR3 has 16 residues. After removal of 1 base from V and 4 bases from J, the junction contained 8 bases not matched to a gene. Study findings and constraints: Measures of TCR breadth and depth may have fallen short of total T cell responses. A substantial breadth of spike-specific CD8+ and CD4+ T cell responses after vaccination has been reported.

Profiling relied on immunoSEQ multiplex PCR, and the TCRdb table lists in-frame clones only, not all of them. The sample contains approximately 300,000 clones, around 84% of which appear only once. This sample comprised peripheral blood, obtained in a trial of Ad26.COV2.S vaccine versus placebo. The sequence was obtained from a person between 18 and 60 years old who received the Ad26.COV2.S COVID-19 vaccine or a placebo. The J gene is TRBJ2-7, the V gene TRBV4-2, with TRBD2 identical over 9 bases. CDR3 bases: TGTGCCAGCAGCCAAGTAGAAGCGGGGGGCGGGTACGAGCAGTACTTC. It encodes CASSQVEAGGGYEQYF.